This T cell receptor beta chain came from a study of CD8 T cells in Susac syndrome. Study-level information: Each patient with Susac syndrome, at the time of blood draw, was therapy-naive, on corticosteroids, or on intravenous immunoglobulin alone. Overall study results and limits: The study acknowledged a relatively small number of individuals in its TCR sequencing and HLA analysis.

It was with random hexamers that roughly 0.45 to 1 ug RNA was reverse transcribed. The amplification used immunoSEQ multiplex PCR on TCR beta CDR3; it spanned 54 Vbeta and 13 Jbeta. TCRdb reanalysed the immunoSEQ multiplex PCR reads using MiXCR and keeps one entry per CDR3 protein. Counted here are tens of thousands of distinct CDR3 sequences, 95% to 97% occurring once; the ten biggest clones make up 0.55% to 0.75%. A remark on this clonotype: What it recognizes is unknown.

Trimming stripped 5 bases from V and 3 bases from J, with 10 bases between. Per the germline V gene, CDR1 is GTSNPN and CDR2 is SVGIG (reference sequence). The CDR3 consists of 12 residues. Blood CD8+ and CD4+ T cells underwent high-throughput TCR beta sequencing. The material sequenced was CD8+ T cells from PBMCs. The TCR was taken from a human donor with Susac syndrome. J is TRBJ2-5 and V is TRBV30, with unresolved D. The CDR3 DNA follows: TGTGCCTGGGGGTGGACGGAAGAGACCCAGTACTTC. Translated, it gives CAWGWTEETQYF.